What follows are 9 T cell receptor beta chains derived from one specimen sequenced in a study of radiation and T cells in renal cell carcinoma. This table comes from immunoSEQ multiplex PCR, and its TCRdb copy is limited to in-frame clones, with some not included. This sample has around 130,000 clones, with about 81% found just once. Regarding time point: blood 2 weeks post-SBRT. Indicated treatment: 15 Gy SBRT to primary tumor, nephrectomy 4 weeks later. Sample: blood, taken from a patient whose treatment included radiotherapy and nephrectomy. The receptor set was obtained from a woman aged 55 to 70 with renal cell carcinoma.

The rearrangement links TRBV29-1 to TRBJ2-4; 10 bases match TRBD2. This CDR3 is 13 amino acids long. After removal of 7 bases from V and 8 bases from J, the junction contained 8 bases not matched to a gene. CDR1 is SQVTM, CDR2 ANQGSEA, per germline. CDR3 DNA sequence: TGCAGCGCTCGGGGAGGGACTAGCGACATTCAGTACTTC. It translates to CSARGGTSDIQYF.

The chain employs TRBV6-1 and TRBJ2-3, with D tentatively TRBD2 (5 bases). Trimming shortened V by 7 bases and J by 0 bases, and 14 bases separated the two germline ends. Per the germline V gene, CDR1 is MNHNS and CDR2 is SASEGT. The CDR3 runs 15 residues. The CDR3 is CASNPGMISTDTQYF. CDR3 bases: TGTGCCAGCAACCCCGGGATGATTAGCACAGATACGCAGTATTTT.

V usage is TRBV11-2 and J usage is TRBJ2-1; 7 nucleotides align to TRBD1. The trim removed 5 bases at V and 7 bases at J, leaving 11 bases unmatched. CDR3 length: 15 residues. The V gene's germline CDR1 is SGHAT and CDR2 FQNNGV. The CDR3 nucleotides read TGTGCCAGCAGCACGACAGGGTATGTTGGGAATGAGCAGTTCTTC. Protein sequence: CASSTTGYVGNEQFF. The whole variable domain, filled in from reference TRBV11-2 and TRBJ2-1, reads EAGVAQSPRYKIIEKRQSVAFWCNPISGHATLYWYQQILGQGPKLLIQFQNNGVVDDSQLPKDRFSAERLKGVDSTLKIQPAKLEDSAVYLCASSTTGYVGNEQFFGPGTRLTVL.

The chain links TRBV4-2 to TRBJ2-5; D remains unclear. Germline CDR1 is LGHNA and CDR2 is YNFKEQ. CDR3 length equals 15 residues. V lost 0 bases and J 7 bases, leaving 15 bases between the germline ends. The CDR3 nucleotides read TGTGCCAGCAGCCAAGATCCGACGCGCAGTGGGACCCAGTACTTC. It translates to CASSQDPTRSGTQYF.

This clone was detected only once. The V and J genes are TRBV6-1 and TRBJ2-4; D gene ambiguous. This CDR3 is built from 14 residues. CDR1 and CDR2 (germline): MNHNS, SASEGT. V dropped 4 bases and J dropped 7 bases, with 14 bases sitting between them. Here the CDR3 DNA reads TGTGCCAGCAGTGTTGAGGCACCCCTTAACATTCAGTACTTC. Translation: CASSVEAPLNIQYF.

The V call is TRBV7-9, the J call TRBJ2-7; TRBD2 is a possible D gene (7 bases). V was trimmed by 5 bases and J by 4 bases, leaving 18 bases between them. Germline lookup yields CDR1 SEHNR and CDR2 FQNEAQ (reference sequence). This CDR3 is built from 15 residues. The DNA of the CDR3 is TGTGCCAGCAGCCACCCGTGGGAGGGGGAATACGAGCAGTACTTC. Translated, it gives CASSHPWEGEYEQYF.

This sequence joins TRBV6-5 and TRBJ1-2, with D uncertain. The CDR3 contains 13 residues. V was trimmed by 10 bases and J by 5 bases, leaving 17 bases between them. Germline V CDR1 and CDR2: MNHEY, SVGAGI. This chain's CDR3 is CATTAIPSYGYTF. DNA of the CDR3: TGTGCCACCACTGCGATACCCTCATATGGCTACACCTTC.

The CDR3: CASSEVVGTGGTEAFF. In DNA, the CDR3 is TGTGCCAGCAGTGAAGTAGTTGGGACAGGGGGGACTGAAGCTTTCTTT. This chain links TRBV6-1 with TRBJ1-1, with 11 positions matching TRBD1. The V and J ends lost 1 base and 5 bases, in that order; junction bases with no gene match: 6. CDR1 and CDR2 (germline): MNHNS, SASEGT. The CDR3 is made up of 16 amino acids.

This sequence joins TRBV10-3 and TRBJ1-3; 11 nucleotides match TRBD1. CDR3 length equals 18 residues. The germline CDR1 and CDR2 sequences are ENHRY and SYGVKD. J was trimmed by 0 bases and V by 5 bases; bases with no gene match: 9. CDR3 sequence (DNA): TGTGCCATCAGTACCGGGACAGGGGGACCCAACTCTGGAAACACCATATATTTT. It codes for CAISTGTGGPNSGNTIYF.